The 14 T cell receptor beta chains below all came from one sample that was sequenced in a study of blood T cell repertoires in COVID-19. Sequencing was performed with immunoSEQ multiplex PCR; in TCRdb, only in-frame clones are kept and a portion is missing. The sample holds about 90,000 clones, around 82% seen once. The sample comprised peripheral blood. These receptors were collected from a man aged 55 to 70 with acute or convalescent COVID-19.

This clone was counted between two and nine times. The chain combines TRBV6-5 with TRBJ1-5, with D maybe TRBD1 (6 bases). Germline loops: CDR1 MNHEY, CDR2 SVGAGI. CDR3 length: 13 amino acids. V was pared by 6 bases and J by 8 bases, with 14 bases between. The CDR3 spells CASRVTGKEPQHF. In nucleotides, the CDR3 is TGTGCCAGCAGGGTAACAGGGAAGGAGCCCCAGCATTTT.

V usage is TRBV12-3 or TRBV12-4 and J usage is TRBJ2-2; D remains unclear. Trimming removed 7 bases from V and 1 base from J, with 7 bases in between. The CDR3 sequence is 13 residues long. CDR3 bases: TGTGCCAGCAAGCGAAGGAACACCGGGGAGCTGTTTTTT. Protein sequence: CASKRRNTGELFF.

The rearrangement joins TRBV18 to TRBJ1-2; a possible D gene is TRBD1 (6 bases). This CDR3 has 16 residues. CDR1 KGHSH and CDR2 LQKENI come from the germline V gene. V lost 6 bases, J lost 2 bases, and 19 bases lay in between. The CDR3 sequence is CASSRTDTNLNYGYTF. The CDR3 DNA reads as TGTGCCAGCTCGCGGACAGATACTAATCTAAACTATGGCTACACCTTC. The full variable domain, with the rest looked up from reference TRBV18 and TRBJ1-2, is NAGVMQNPRHLVRRRGQEARLRCSPMKGHSHVYWYRQLPEEGLKFMVYLQKENIIDESGMPKERFSAEFPKEGPSILRIQQVVRGDSAAYFCASSRTDTNLNYGYTFGSGTRLTVV.

The V gene is TRBV18, the J gene TRBJ1-5; the D gene is possibly TRBD1 (6 bases). The germline V gene encodes CDR1 KGHSH and CDR2 LQKENI. Trimming stripped 4 bases from V and 6 bases from J, with 13 bases between. The CDR3 length is 14 residues. CDR3 nucleotide sequence: TGTGCCAGCTCACTTGGCGGGGGCAGTCAGCCCCAGCATTTT. This encodes CASSLGGGSQPQHF.

The V gene is TRBV6-5, the J gene TRBJ1-2, with TRBD1 matching 7 bases. Germline V gene data show CDR1 as MNHEY and CDR2 as SVGAGI. V was clipped by 6 bases and J by 2 bases; unmatched bases: 3. There are 13 residues in the CDR3. This chain's CDR3 is CASRLTGNYGYTF. CDR3 nucleotides: TGTGCCAGCAGGCTGACAGGGAACTATGGCTACACCTTC.

The chain is built from TRBV7-8 and TRBJ2-5, with D possibly matching TRBD2 (6 bases). Per germline, CDR1 SGHVS and CDR2 FQNEAQ. With 0 bases removed from V and 8 bases from J, the gap between germline ends came to 7 bases. The CDR3 sequence is 12 residues long. The DNA of the CDR3 is TGTGCCAGCAGCTTAGCGGCGGGAACCCAGTACTTC. Protein: CASSLAAGTQYF.

The gene calls are TRBV5-1 and TRBJ1-2; possible D gene TRBD1, 5 bases. CDR3 length: 17 amino acids. The ends were cut back, 0 bases at V and 2 bases at J, with 17 bases in the middle. In germline, CDR1 is SGHRS, CDR2 YFSETQ. Written as DNA, the CDR3 is TGCGCCAGCAGCTTGGAACCCAGGGTAATGCCCAACTATGGCTACACCTTC. It specifies CASSLEPRVMPNYGYTF.

This sequence joins TRBV27 and TRBJ2-3; D remains ambiguous. This CDR3 is 13 amino acids long. V was clipped by 2 bases and J by 2 bases, with 5 bases between them. Per germline, CDR1 MNHEY and CDR2 SMNVEV (reference sequence). DNA of the CDR3: TGTGCCAGCAGTTTACGTTCCACAGATACGCAGTATTTT. It codes for CASSLRSTDTQYF.

The gene calls are TRBV6-5 and TRBJ1-2; the match to TRBD1 covers 7 bases. The CDR3 sequence is 15 residues long. With 6 bases clipped from V and 2 bases from J, the junction kept 9 bases outside the gene matches. Per the germline V gene, CDR1 is MNHEY and CDR2 is SVGAGI. The CDR3 is CASSLGTASNYGYTF. CDR3 DNA: TGTGCCAGCAGCCTAGGGACAGCGTCCAACTATGGCTACACCTTC.

The genes are TRBV24-1 and TRBJ1-5; D may be TRBD1 (6 bases). Per the germline V gene, CDR1 is KGHDR and CDR2 is SFDVKD. V lost 5 bases and J lost 0, with 13 bases in between. This CDR3 region has 16 residues. The DNA of the CDR3 is TGTGCCACCAGTGCTGGGGGCGGAATTAGCAATCAGCCCCAGCATTTT. Translating gives CATSAGGGISNQPQHF.

This clone was counted between two and nine times. This chain joins TRBV19 and TRBJ1-2; 10 bases match TRBD1. Trimming at V came to 0 bases and at J to 6 bases, leaving 4 bases not matched to a gene. The CDR3 length is 15 residues. CDR1 LNHDA and CDR2 SQIVND come from the germline V gene (reference sequence). The CDR3 DNA reads as TGTGCCAGTAGTATAGATCTGGGACAGGGGCATGGCTACACCTTC. It is translated as CASSIDLGQGHGYTF.

This clone was recorded once. The chain is built from TRBV5-6 and TRBJ2-3; 10 nucleotides align to TRBD1. With 5 bases clipped from V and 1 base from J, the junction kept 4 bases outside the gene matches. The V gene's germline CDR1 is SGHDT and CDR2 YYEEEE. The CDR3 has 15 residues. The CDR3 sequence: CASRVTGGGTDTQYF. The DNA of the CDR3 is TGTGCCAGCAGAGTGACAGGGGGCGGCACAGATACGCAGTATTTT.

This clone has a single count. The chain employs TRBV27 and TRBJ1-1, with a possible D match to TRBD1 (5 bases). Germline CDR1 MNHEY, CDR2 SMNVEV (reference sequence). The V end was cut by 3 bases, the J end by 4 bases, with 12 bases between. This CDR3 spans 14 amino acids. The CDR3 nucleotides are TGTGCCAGCAGTTTGGAGGGGTTCGGCACTGAAGCTTTCTTT. Protein: CASSLEGFGTEAFF.

The chain is built from TRBV7-9 and TRBJ2-5; the D gene is possibly TRBD1 (5 bases). CDR3 size: 15 residues. CDR1 and CDR2 from the germline V gene are SEHNR and FQNEAQ (reference sequence). V lost 1 base and J 1 base, leaving 10 bases between the germline ends. CDR3 residues: CASSLGGHSQETQYF. The CDR3 DNA is TGTGCCAGCAGCTTAGGAGGACATAGCCAAGAGACCCAGTACTTC.